Listed below are T cell receptor beta chains from one sample, sequenced in a study of CD8+ T cells in alopecia areata. Here immunoSEQ multiplex PCR was the method, and the copy in TCRdb shows in-frame clones only, minus some. The table has around 180,000 clones, approximately 57% seen once; the top ten hold approximately 1%. Here the sequenced sample was CD4+ T cells sorted from blood, taken at week 24, from a patient treated with tofacitinib. The origin of the receptors is a human donor with alopecia areata. The CDR3 runs from the conserved cysteine through the conserved F or W. The D gene is left open where the match is weak. Only part of the rows carry a size: once, few, many, or a class if the clone is expanded.

clone size	D gene	V gene	J gene	CDR3 DNA	CDR3 protein
NA	NA	TRBV6-6	TRBJ2-6	TGTGCCAGCAGTTTTATAGCTGGGGCCAACGTCCTGACTTTC	CASSFIAGANVLTF
few	NA	TRBV7-3	TRBJ2-1	TGTGCCAGCAGCCCCGCGGGGAACAATGAGCAGTTCTTC	CASSPAGNNEQFF
few	NA	TRBV7-7	TRBJ2-5	TGTGCCAGCAGCTTTAGACCAGGGGCAGAGACCCAGTACTTC	CASSFRPGAETQYF
NA	NA	TRBV6-5	TRBJ1-5	TGTGCCAGCAGTCTCCGACAGGGCAATCAGCCCCAGCATTTT	CASSLRQGNQPQHF
NA	NA	TRBV29-1	TRBJ2-7	TGCAGCGTTGTTCGGGGTCACGAGCAGTACTTC	CSVVRGHEQYF
few	TRBD1	TRBV7-2	TRBJ2-7	TGTGCCAGTAAGCAGGGGGCTCGATCCTACGAGCAGTACTTC	CASKQGARSYEQYF
few	TRBD1	TRBV29-1	TRBJ2-5	TGCAGCGTTGGGACAGGGGGAGAGACCCAGTACTTC	CSVGTGGETQYF
NA	NA	TRBV7-2	TRBJ2-7	TGTGCCAGCAGCTCGATCCCGGGAGCGAAATACGAGCAGTACTTC	CASSSIPGAKYEQYF
NA	NA	TRBV7-2	TRBJ1-2	TGTGCCAGCAGCTTCAGCGCTGACTATGGCTACACCTTC	CASSFSADYGYTF
few	NA	TRBV7-2	TRBJ2-7	TGTGCCAGCAGCTTAGGGGACGCCTGGCCCTACGAGCAGTACTTC	CASSLGDAWPYEQYF
NA	NA	TRBV7-8	TRBJ1-4	TGTGCCAGCAGCCGCCCGACTAATGAAAAACTGTTTTTT	CASSRPTNEKLFF